This TCR beta chain was recovered during a study of control samples from healthy donors and cancer patients. Profiling relied on immunoSEQ multiplex PCR, and the TCRdb table lists in-frame clones only, not all of them. The table has 75,000 to 95,000 clones, about nine tenths seen once; the top ten hold 3% to 4.5%. The CDR3 runs 14 residues. Per germline, CDR1 LNHDA and CDR2 SQIVND (reference sequence). V was pared by 8 bases and J by 4 bases, with 9 bases of the junction left unmatched. The sequence derives from a woman aged 18-35 years in good health. This chain joins TRBV19 and TRBJ1-1; the match to TRBD1 covers 8 bases. The sequencing input was blood. CDR3 in DNA: TGTGCCAGTCGACTCGACAGGGGAAGCACTGAAGCTTTCTTT. Its translation: CASRLDRGSTEAFF.